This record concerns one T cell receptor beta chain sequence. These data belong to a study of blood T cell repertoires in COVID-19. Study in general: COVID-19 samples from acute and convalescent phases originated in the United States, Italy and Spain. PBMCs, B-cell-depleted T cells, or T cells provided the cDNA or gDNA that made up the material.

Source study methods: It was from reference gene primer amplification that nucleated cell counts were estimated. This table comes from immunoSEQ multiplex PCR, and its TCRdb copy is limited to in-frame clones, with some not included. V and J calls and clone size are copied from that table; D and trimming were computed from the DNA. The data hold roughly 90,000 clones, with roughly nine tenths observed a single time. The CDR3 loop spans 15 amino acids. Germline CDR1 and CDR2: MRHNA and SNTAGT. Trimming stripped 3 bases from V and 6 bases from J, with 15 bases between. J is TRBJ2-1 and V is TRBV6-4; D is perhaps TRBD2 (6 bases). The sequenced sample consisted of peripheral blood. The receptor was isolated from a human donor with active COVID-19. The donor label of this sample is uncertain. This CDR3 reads CASSERYVRGNEQFF. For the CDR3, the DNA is TGTGCCAGCAGTGAGAGGTACGTGCGGGGCAATGAGCAGTTCTTC.